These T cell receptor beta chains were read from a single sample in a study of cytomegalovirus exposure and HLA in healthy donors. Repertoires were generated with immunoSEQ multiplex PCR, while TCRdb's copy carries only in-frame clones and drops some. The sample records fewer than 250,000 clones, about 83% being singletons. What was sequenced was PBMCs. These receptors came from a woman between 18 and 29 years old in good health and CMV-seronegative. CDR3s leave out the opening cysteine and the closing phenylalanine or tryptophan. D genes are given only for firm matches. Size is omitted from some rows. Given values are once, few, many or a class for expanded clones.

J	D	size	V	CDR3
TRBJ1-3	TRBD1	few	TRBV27	ASSLYGKGGFSGNTIY
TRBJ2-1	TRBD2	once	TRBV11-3	ASSPGAGGPREQF
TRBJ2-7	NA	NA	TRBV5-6	ASSLAGRGSSYEQY
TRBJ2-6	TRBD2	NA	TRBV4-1	ASSQGVVLASSSGANVLT
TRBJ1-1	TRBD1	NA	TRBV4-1	ASSLYRDRANTEAF
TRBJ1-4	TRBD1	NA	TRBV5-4	ASSLGGTVNEKLF
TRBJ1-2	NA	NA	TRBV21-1	ASSKILQGTLHGYT
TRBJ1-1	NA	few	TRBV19	ASSIAINTEAF
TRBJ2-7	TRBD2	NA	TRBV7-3	ASSLSFAGLAGGPYEQY
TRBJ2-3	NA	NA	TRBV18	ASSPSDTQY
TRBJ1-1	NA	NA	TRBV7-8	ASSSLIMAGAEAF
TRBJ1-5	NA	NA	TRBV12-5	APPSFPGQPQH